A single sample gave rise to the 8 T cell receptor beta chains below, sequenced in a study of early T cells in non-severe SARS-CoV-2 infection. MiXCR, applied by TCRdb to the 5' RACE reads, yields one record per CDR3 protein. The data contain tens of thousands of distinct CDR3 sequences, around a tenth of them singletons. Here the sequenced sample was whole blood, taken at baseline. The receptors shown here come from an adult who was a healthcare worker with PCR-confirmed SARS-CoV-2 infection or an uninfected control (not recorded which).

The chain carries TRBV5-1 and TRBJ2-1; no clear D gene. The CDR3 runs to 14 residues. Trimming removed 0 bases at V and 2 bases at J, with 6 bases between. Germline V lookup: CDR1 SGHRS, CDR2 YFSETQ. CDR3 residues: CASSLVDPYNEQFF. Written as DNA, the CDR3 is TGCGCCAGCAGCTTGGTGGACCCCTACAATGAGCAGTTCTTC.

This clonotype occurred a few times. The chain recombines TRBV29-1 with TRBJ2-3, with D tentatively TRBD1 (6 bases). The V gene's germline CDR1 is SQVTM and CDR2 ANQGSEA. Deletions cut 1 base from V and 10 bases from J, with 6 bases between. The CDR3 has 10 amino acids. CDR3 coding DNA: TGCAGCGTTGAAGGGACAGCGCAGTATTTT. It encodes CSVEGTAQYF.

The CDR3 reads CASSFLGGDEQFF. CDR3 bases: TGTGCCAGCAGCTTTCTGGGAGGTGATGAGCAGTTCTTC. V and J are TRBV11-3 and TRBJ2-1, with a possible D match to TRBD2 (6 bases). The V end lost 3 bases, the J end lost 8 bases, and 11 bases lay between the germline ends. The CDR3 totals 13 residues. In germline, CDR1 is SGHNT, CDR2 YENEEA.

This clonotype appeared a few times. This chain links TRBV18 with TRBJ1-6; D not resolved. This CDR3 is 12 amino acids long. The V and J ends lost 2 bases and 9 bases respectively, with 5 bases between them. Per the germline V gene, CDR1 is KGHSH and CDR2 is LQKENI. The CDR3 coding sequence is TGTGCCAGCTCACCATCGGGTTCACCCCTCCACTTT. This translates into CASSPSGSPLHF.

The gene calls are TRBV12-3 or TRBV12-4 and TRBJ2-7, with 12 bases matching TRBD2. J lost 2 bases, V lost 8 bases, and 7 bases had no gene match. This CDR3 has 15 residues. The CDR3 bases are TGTGCCAGCCACCTAACTAGCGGGGGGCCCTACGAGCAGTACTTC. Its protein is CASHLTSGGPYEQYF.

The table lists this clonotype with a few counts. The genes are TRBV18 and TRBJ2-7; TRBD2 agrees at 7 bases. The CDR3 length is 15 residues. Germline V gene data show CDR1 as KGHSH and CDR2 as LQKENI. V gave up 2 bases and J gave up 0 bases; unmatched junction bases: 4. The CDR3 here is CASSPSSGTSYEQYF. The DNA of the CDR3 is TGTGCCAGCTCACCATCAAGCGGGACCTCCTACGAGCAGTACTTC.

This clonotype was observed a handful of times. The rearrangement links TRBV10-1 to TRBJ1-5, with D unclear. Per germline, CDR1 WNHNN and CDR2 SYGVQD (reference sequence). The V gene lost 8 bases and the J gene lost 4 bases, with 15 bases spanning the gap. The CDR3 contains 14 residues. In DNA form, the CDR3 reads TGCGCCAGCGATCATAGAGTTTTAAATCAGCCCCAGCATTTT. Translating gives CASDHRVLNQPQHF.

This clonotype was counted a few times. The rearrangement links TRBV28 to TRBJ1-1; possible D gene TRBD1, 6 bases. The germline V gene has CDR1 MDHEN and CDR2 SYDVKM. V lost 7 bases, J lost 1 base, and 10 bases lay in between. The CDR3 runs to 13 residues. DNA for the CDR3: TGTGCCAGCAACCCGACAGGGAACACTGAAGCTTTCTTT. The encoded protein is CASNPTGNTEAFF.